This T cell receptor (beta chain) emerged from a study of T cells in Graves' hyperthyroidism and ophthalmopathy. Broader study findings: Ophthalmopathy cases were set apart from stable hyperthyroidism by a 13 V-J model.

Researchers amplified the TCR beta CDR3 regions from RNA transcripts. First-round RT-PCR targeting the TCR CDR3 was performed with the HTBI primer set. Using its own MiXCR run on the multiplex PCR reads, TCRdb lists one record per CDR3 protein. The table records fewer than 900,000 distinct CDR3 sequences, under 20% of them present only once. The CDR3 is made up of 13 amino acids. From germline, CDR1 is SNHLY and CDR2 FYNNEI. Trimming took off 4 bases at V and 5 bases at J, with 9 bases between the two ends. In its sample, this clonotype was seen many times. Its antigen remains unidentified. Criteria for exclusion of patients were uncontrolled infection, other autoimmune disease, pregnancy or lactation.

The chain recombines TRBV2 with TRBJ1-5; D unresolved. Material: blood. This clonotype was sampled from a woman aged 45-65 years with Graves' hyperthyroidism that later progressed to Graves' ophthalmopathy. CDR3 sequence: CASSVSNDQPQHF. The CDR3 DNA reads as TGTGCCAGCAGTGTGTCGAACGATCAGCCCCAGCATTTT. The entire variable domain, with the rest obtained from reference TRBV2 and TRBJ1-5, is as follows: EPEVTQTPSHQVTQMGQEVILRCVPISNHLYFYWYRQILGQKVEFLVSFYNNEISEKSEIFDDQFSVERPDGSNFTLKIRSTKLEDSAMYFCASSVSNDQPQHFGDGTRLSIL.